The 7 T cell receptor beta chains given below trace back to one sample, sequenced in a study of T cell repertoires in cytomegalovirus infection. TCRdb itself ran the reads through MiXCR, one entry per CDR3 protein. The table records about 330,000 distinct CDR3 sequences, over 7.5% of them present only once. The sequencing sample was made of PBMCs. All receptors derive from a human donor in good health (CMV status not recorded). Some clones in this sample may be carry-over from other donors' samples.

The genes are TRBV7-2 and TRBJ1-6; 10 bases line up with TRBD1. This CDR3 is built from 15 residues. With V trimmed by 4 bases and J by 15 bases, 12 bases remained unmatched. The germline CDR1 and CDR2 sequences are SGHTA and FQGNSA. CDR3 residues: CASSSHGTGDSLLHF. CDR3 nucleotides: TGTGCCAGCAGCTCTCACGGGACAGGGGACTCTCTCCTCCACTTT.

About this clonotype itself: A much larger clone differs by one base, so this may be a read error. This chain joins TRBV7-2 and TRBJ2-1, with 9 positions matching TRBD2. This CDR3 contains 16 residues. Per the germline V gene, CDR1 is SGHTA and CDR2 is FQGNSA. V dropped 3 bases and J dropped 2; count of bases not matched to a gene: 5. The CDR3 DNA reads as TGTGCCAGCAGCTTTGTGGCTAGCGGGGCCTACAATGAGCAGTTCTTC. It yields the protein CASSFVASGAYNEQFF.

The V and J genes are TRBV7-6 and TRBJ2-7, with D unresolved. V was shortened by 3 bases and J by 2 bases, with 14 bases between the two germline ends. CDR3 length: 15 residues. Germline CDR1 reads SGHVS; CDR2 reads FNYEAQ. The CDR3 protein is CASSFGPADAYEQYF. Here the CDR3 DNA reads TGTGCCAGCAGCTTCGGCCCCGCTGACGCCTACGAGCAGTACTTC.

The table lists this clonotype with a few counts. Written as DNA, the CDR3 is TGTGCCAGCAGCACGGACATATGGCTTAACTCACCCCTCCACTTT. As protein: CASSTDIWLNSPLHF. This sequence joins TRBV7-3 and TRBJ1-6, with D possibly being TRBD1 (5 bases). The V end was cut by 5 bases, the J end by 10 bases, with 18 bases between. In germline, CDR1 is SGHTA, CDR2 FQGTGA. This CDR3 spans 15 amino acids.

At least ten counts were recorded for this clonotype. The V call is TRBV11-1, the J call TRBJ1-1; D remains ambiguous. The germline CDR1 and CDR2 sequences are SGHAT and FQDESV (reference sequence). The CDR3 runs 12 residues. Trimming took 2 bases from V and 2 from J, leaving 3 bases between them. CDR3 DNA sequence: TGTGCCAGCAGCTTAAGCAACACTGAAGCTTTCTTT. Its protein is CASSLSNTEAFF.

This clonotype came up many times. V is TRBV7-2 and J is TRBJ1-3; D unclear. Germline values: CDR1 SGHTA, CDR2 FQGNSA. The CDR3 spans 16 residues. V gave up 0 bases and J gave up 0 bases, with 9 bases separating them. CDR3 sequence reads: CASSLAAGRSGNTIYF. CDR3 sequence (DNA): TGTGCCAGCAGCTTAGCCGCAGGCCGCTCTGGAAACACCATATATTTT.

This clonotype turned up a few times. The chain carries TRBV7-2 and TRBJ1-6; D is ambiguous. Germline V CDR1 and CDR2: SGHTA, FQGNSA. This CDR3 has 14 residues. Trimming left V 5 bases short and J 11 bases short, with 16 bases between. DNA of the CDR3: TGTGCCAGCAGCCCGAGCGTGGGTGTTGCACCCCTCCACTTT. It translates to CASSPSVGVAPLHF.